The sequence of this T cell receptor (beta chain) was determined in a study of shared clonotypes between healthy human individuals (dated by TCRdb to the early 2020s). Regarding the complete study: A few men and two women, aged 18 to 49 years, made up the cohort. Per donor, three plates each were used for CD4 naive and CD4 memory, two for CD8 naive, and one for CD8 memory. To estimate repertoire size and how much clonotype sharing occurs between individuals, the study deeply sequenced the blood TCR repertoires of about 5 healthy adults. Different laboratories and diverse techniques were used to prepare libraries and sequence TCR repertoires, to increase sequencing depth and limit assay-specific biases. Each donor's leukapheresis produced roughly between about 0.8 and 8.9 billion PBMCs. The full study reports these points: Rarefaction of sorted-subset datasets indicated incomplete sequencing despite the large sequencing depth. Compared with non-shared clonotypes, the clonotypes found in all four sorted-subset donors had higher generation probabilities. Pairwise subsampling led to the expectation that sequencing depth would affect the degree of clonotype sharing among donors. Only blood was sampled, and tissue TCR repertoires likely differ from those in blood. Larger estimated clonotype richness was generally found for naive subsets than for memory subsets. About 5% of naive CD4, 3.5% of naive CD8, 2.3% of memory CD4, and approximately 0.39% of memory CD8 clonotypes were shared across several donors. The genetic and exposure-history diversity represented was limited by the small number of donors.

CD8 naive samples consisted of CD45RO-negative cells that were positively selected for CCR7, yielding a CD45RA+CCR7+ population without TemRA cells. Healthy HIV-negative adults with no recently reported acute infections or vaccinations were included as donors. Every donor was a Caucasian adult living in Nashville, Tennessee, USA. After blood collection by leukapheresis, PBMCs were isolated using Ficoll-Histopaque density gradient centrifugation and then cryopreserved in the vapor phase of liquid nitrogen. Analytical flow cytometry was used to check the purity and quantity of each magnetically sorted T cell population. From each sorted fraction, genomic DNA was isolated and quantified by UV absorbance on a Nanodrop 2000c. Reading from cysteine to phenylalanine, the CDR3 counts 13 amino acids. Only CDR3 DNA remains: 39 bases, in frame from the first base. Trimming costs V 6 bases and J 5 bases, and their ends lie 15 bases apart. The germline V gene provides CDR1 SQVTM and CDR2 ANQGSEA.

Notes on this clone: Its recognized antigen is unknown. No base-level quality is on record; no much larger clone is a single base apart.

Using the deep immunoSEQ assay, multiplex PCR amplified TCR CDR3 regions from genomic DNA. Extracted genomic DNA from each cell subset was spread evenly across all wells of several immunoSEQ 96-well plates, with each plate serving as a replicate. Each replicate PCR for sorted subsets received around 0.2 ug genomic DNA, equal to tens of thousands of T cell genomes. Purified libraries were measured with a Qubit 3.0 fluorometer, size-checked on a Bioanalyzer 2100, and measured again with the KAPA Library Quantification kit. A separate single-read 150-cycle Illumina NextSeq 550 flow cell was used to sequence each immunoSEQ 96-well plate. In the original analysis: Because the immunoSEQ output held only junctional sequences and lacked quality scores, the filtering could not match the filtering applied to full-length reads. Sequences were annotated with PyIR, a Python wrapper for IgBLAST v1.9, and V/J genes and CDR3 were assigned using IMGT germline references. Reads were filtered out if the reads had weak V/J assignments (E-value above 1e-6), no CDR3, stop codons, out-of-frame junctions, or ambiguous translated residues. V3J clonotypes were defined as sequences sharing an identical inferred V gene, J gene, and CDR3 amino acid sequence. The percentage overlap between two repertoires was calculated by dividing the number of shared unique clonotypes by the size of the smaller repertoire. Repertoire richness was assessed with RTK rarefaction, the Chao1 estimator, and Recon v2.1 estimates of unobserved clonotypes. OLGA was used to compute generation probabilities for all TCRbeta clonotypes that the gDNA method yielded from a handful of donors. This immuneACCESS table, as held by TCRdb, lists in-frame sequences with V and J called but not all clones. Of the missing ones, under half trace to an unresolved V gene in checked studies; the others have no known cause. That table is the source of V, J and clone size, and D and trimming were worked out from the DNA. The sample profile shows about 2.1 million clones; over 85% of them were found once. The biggest ten clones account for about 1.7% of the sample.

The V and J genes are TRBV29-1 and TRBJ2-3; the D gene is possibly TRBD1, with 6 bases matching. Sequences were obtained from naive CD8+ T cells from PBMCs. Sample cell subset or site, as interpreted from the label and publication: CD45RA+CCR7+. The clonotype comes from a man younger than 35 in good health. Some clones in this sample may be carry-over from other donors' samples. The sequenced DNA is TGCAGCGTCTGGACAGTGGGAGTAGATACGCAGTATTTT. It translates to CSVWTVGVDTQYF.